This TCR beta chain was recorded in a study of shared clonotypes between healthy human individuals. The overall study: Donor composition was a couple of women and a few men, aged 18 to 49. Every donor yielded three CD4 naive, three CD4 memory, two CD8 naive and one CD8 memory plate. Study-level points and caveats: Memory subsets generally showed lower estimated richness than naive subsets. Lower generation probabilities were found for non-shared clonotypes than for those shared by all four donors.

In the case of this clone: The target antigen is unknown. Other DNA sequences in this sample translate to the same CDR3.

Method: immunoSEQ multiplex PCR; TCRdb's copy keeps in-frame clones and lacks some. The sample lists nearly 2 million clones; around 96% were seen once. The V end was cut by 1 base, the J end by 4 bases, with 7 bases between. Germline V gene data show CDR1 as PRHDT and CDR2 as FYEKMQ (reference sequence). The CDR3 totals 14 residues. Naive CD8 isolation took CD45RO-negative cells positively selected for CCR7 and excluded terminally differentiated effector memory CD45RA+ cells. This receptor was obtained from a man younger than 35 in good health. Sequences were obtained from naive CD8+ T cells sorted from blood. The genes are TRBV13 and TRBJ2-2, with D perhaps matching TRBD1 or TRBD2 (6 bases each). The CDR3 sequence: CASSLEGGTGELFF. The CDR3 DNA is TGTGCCAGCAGCTTAGAGGGGGGCACCGGGGAGCTGTTTTTT.